This TCR beta chain was identified in a study of a mutant IDH1 vaccine in newly diagnosed glioma. CDR3 length: 14 amino acids. Germline V gene lookup returns CDR1 MNHEY and CDR2 SMNVEV (reference sequence). Trimming took off 6 bases at V and 2 bases at J, with 11 bases between the two ends. Generated by immunoSEQ multiplex PCR, the TCRdb table keeps only in-frame clones and is missing some. The sample yields about 24,000 clones, 70% to 85% seen once. Regarding time point: week 11, during vaccination. Each dose of the vaccine consisted of 300 ug of mutant IDH1 20-mer peptide, with topical imiquimod. A remark on this clone: Its antigen is still unknown.

Sequenced here: PBMCs, sampled from a glioma patient whose treatment included an IDH1 peptide vaccine. V is TRBV27 and J is TRBJ1-3; no firm D call. This clonotype originated in a man aged 40-55 years with glioma. The CDR3 is CASSTFGPGNTIYF. CDR3 DNA sequence: TGTGCCAGCAGCACTTTCGGGCCTGGAAACACCATATATTTT.